Shown below are 20 T cell receptor beta chains from a single sample sequenced in a study of graft-versus-host responses after intestinal transplantation (dated by TCRdb to the early 2020s). These receptors' targets are unknown. The library was made by the immunoSEQ multiplex PCR assay. TCRdb provides this immuneACCESS table in a form limited to in-frame rearrangements. Some clones are lacking; in checked studies, under half of them reflect an unresolved V gene, and why the rest are absent is not known. Across this sample there are tens of thousands of clones, with around 90% seen only once. In total, the top ten clones hold roughly 2.6% of the sample. Taken with the paper, the label for time point translates to: cells obtained before transplantation from donor or recipient. The sample consisted of unstimulated CD8+ T cells sorted from spleen or lymph node cells, taken before intestinal transplant. Every receptor here comes from a human donor who received an intestinal transplant.

The chain uses TRBV12-5 and TRBJ1-2; 7 bases agree with TRBD1. The V gene's germline CDR1 is LGHNT and CDR2 FRNRAP. J gave up 5 bases and V 7 bases, and 4 bases lay outside the gene matches. CDR3 length: 12 residues. The CDR3 loop reads CASAAGGYGYTF. The CDR3 coding sequence is TGTGCTAGTGCAGCAGGGGGATATGGCTACACCTTC.

The CDR3 sequence: CASSPHRGQGRYSNQPQHF. CDR3 nucleotide sequence: TGTGCCAGCAGCCCCCACCGGGGACAGGGACGTTATAGCAATCAGCCCCAGCATTTT. This chain joins TRBV14 and TRBJ1-5; TRBD1 agrees at 9 bases. Germline V lookup: CDR1 SGHDN, CDR2 FVKESK. The CDR3 contains 19 residues. Germline trimming cut 4 bases from V and 0 bases from J; bases unmatched to any gene: 13.

The chain is built from TRBV7-8 and TRBJ1-5; tentative D call: TRBD1 (6 bases). The germline V gene has CDR1 SGHVS and CDR2 FQNEAQ. V dropped 4 bases and J dropped 4 bases, with 14 bases sitting between them. The CDR3 has 15 amino acids. CDR3 in amino acids: CASSSFLQGNQPQHF. In DNA, the CDR3 is TGTGCCAGCAGCTCTTTCTTACAGGGTAATCAGCCCCAGCATTTT.

The V call is TRBV28, the J call TRBJ1-5, with 9 nucleotides matching TRBD1. J gave up 6 bases and V 3 bases, and 3 bases lay outside the gene matches. The germline gives CDR1 MDHEN, CDR2 SYDVKM. This CDR3 contains 14 residues. For the CDR3, the DNA is TGTGCCAGCAGTTTGGGACAGGGTACTCAGCCCCAGCATTTT. Protein product: CASSLGQGTQPQHF. The whole variable domain, remainder taken from reference TRBV28 and TRBJ1-5, is DVKVTQSSRYLVKRTGEKVFLECVQDMDHENMFWYRQDPGLGLRLIYFSYDVKMKEKGDIPEGYSVSREKKERFSLILESASTNQTSMYLCASSLGQGTQPQHFGDGTRLSIL.

The rearrangement joins TRBV12-2 to TRBJ2-5; the table calls TRBD2, which could not be checked here. TRBV12-2 is a listed pseudogene. There are 14 residues in the CDR3. The CDR3 loop reads CASRLARVRETQYF. The CDR3 coding sequence is TGTGCAAGTCGCTTAGCGAGGGTTAGGGAGACCCAGTACTTC.

This clone is a singleton in its sample. This chain uses TRBV10-2 with TRBJ2-5; 7 nucleotides match TRBD2. This CDR3 is 18 amino acids long. J gave up 5 bases and V 7 bases, and 22 bases lay outside the gene matches. CDR1 WSHSY and CDR2 SAAADI come from the germline V gene. The CDR3 DNA follows: TGCGCCAGCATAAGTAATCACGAGCGGGGAGAGGGGTATGAGACCCAGTACTTC. Amino acid sequence: CASISNHERGEGYETQYF.

The V and J genes are TRBV9 and TRBJ1-1; 8 bases map to TRBD1. The CDR3 runs to 15 residues. CDR1 and CDR2 from the germline V gene are SGDLS and YYNGEE. Losses at the gene ends were 4 bases for V and 6 bases for J; bases not matched to a gene: 11. The CDR3, as DNA: TGTGCCAGCAGCCCGGGGACAGGAATACCCGCTGAAGCTTTCTTT. This codes for CASSPGTGIPAEAFF.

The chain is built from TRBV11-2 and TRBJ2-3; D not certain. Germline V gives CDR1 SGHAT, CDR2 FQNNGV. The CDR3 contains 12 residues. V gave up 6 bases and J gave up 5 bases, with 9 bases separating them. CDR3 nucleotide sequence: TGTGCCAGCAGTCTGCTGAGAGATACGCAGTATTTT. This encodes CASSLLRDTQYF.

The rearrangement joins TRBV4-1 to TRBJ1-3, with TRBD1 identical over 8 bases. Germline trimming cut 1 base from V and 7 bases from J; bases unmatched to any gene: 6. Germline CDR1 and CDR2: MGHRA and YSYEKL. This CDR3 is built from 15 residues. In nucleotides, the CDR3 is TGCGCCAGCAGCCAAGTCCCGACAGGGGCGAACACCATATATTTT. This encodes CASSQVPTGANTIYF.

This chain joins TRBV6-1 and TRBJ2-7; 7 bases align to TRBD1. V lost 4 bases, J lost 1 base, and 4 bases stayed unmatched. The CDR3 is 14 residues long. Germline V gives CDR1 MNHNS, CDR2 SASEGT. The CDR3 protein is CASSVIQGSYEQYF. The CDR3 DNA reads as TGTGCCAGCAGTGTGATACAGGGGTCCTACGAGCAGTACTTC.

V gene TRBV28 combines with J gene TRBJ1-3; no clear D gene. The CDR3 loop spans 14 amino acids. Trimming removed 4 bases at V and 4 bases at J, with 11 bases between. Germline lookup yields CDR1 MDHEN and CDR2 SYDVKM. The CDR3 DNA reads TGTGCCAGCAGTTGCGACATGGAAGGAAACACCATATATTTT. Protein product: CASSCDMEGNTIYF.

This chain uses TRBV6-1 with TRBJ2-7, with 11 bases that match TRBD1. Trimming took 10 bases from V and 5 from J; bases not matched to a gene: 4. The CDR3 runs 12 residues. Germline CDR1 reads MNHNS; CDR2 reads SASEGT. The CDR3 is CAIGQGAHEQYF. As DNA, the CDR3 is TGTGCCATCGGACAGGGGGCCCACGAGCAGTACTTC.

V gene TRBV28 combines with J gene TRBJ1-5, with D possibly being TRBD1 (6 bases). Trimming took 4 bases from V and 0 from J, leaving 16 bases between them. From germline, CDR1 is MDHEN and CDR2 SYDVKM. The CDR3 totals 17 residues. The CDR3 loop is CASSSQFKGVSNQPQHF. CDR3 bases: TGTGCCAGCAGTTCCCAATTCAAGGGGGTTAGCAATCAGCCCCAGCATTTT.

The chain recombines TRBV7-4 with TRBJ2-5, with 8 bases lining up with TRBD2. The CDR3 has 12 amino acids. The germline V gene has CDR1 SGHVT and CDR2 SQSDAQ. J lost 3 bases, V lost 10 bases, and 4 bases had no gene match. The CDR3 nucleotides are TGTGCCACCAAGACTAGCGAAGAGACCCAGTACTTC. This codes for CATKTSEETQYF.

The chain employs TRBV6-1 and TRBJ1-1, with D possibly being TRBD1 (5 bases). Germline V gene sequence: CDR1 MNHNS, CDR2 SASEGT. V gave up 0 bases and J gave up 3 bases, with 17 bases separating them. The CDR3 contains 17 residues. CDR3 in DNA: TGTGCCAGCAGTGAAGCGCTTAATAAGGGGCGCGACACTGAAGCTTTCTTT. It is translated as CASSEALNKGRDTEAFF.

V gene TRBV9 combines with J gene TRBJ2-1; D unclear. Germline V gene lookup returns CDR1 SGDLS and CDR2 YYNGEE. The CDR3 extends over 15 amino acids. Trimming cost V 3 bases and J 5 bases, with 15 bases left between them. The CDR3 region is CASSGSGLAHNEQFF. The CDR3 DNA is TGTGCCAGCAGCGGGAGTGGCCTGGCCCACAATGAGCAGTTCTTC.

The V call is TRBV9, the J call TRBJ2-5; 10 bases are a match to TRBD2. CDR3 length equals 15 residues. Germline V gene lookup returns CDR1 SGDLS and CDR2 YYNGEE. V lost 2 bases, J lost 3 bases, and 4 bases stayed unmatched. For the CDR3, the DNA is TGTGCCAGCAGCGTCCTAGCGGGGGAGGAAGAGACCCAGTACTTC. Protein product: CASSVLAGEEETQYF.

This chain uses TRBV7-8 with TRBJ2-6; 7 bases line up with TRBD2. The J segment lost 0 bases and the V segment lost 6 bases, leaving 8 bases of the junction unmatched. Germline V lookup: CDR1 SGHVS, CDR2 FQNEAQ. The CDR3 contains 17 residues. In DNA form, the CDR3 reads TGTGCCAGCAGTTCTATCAGGGAGGGCTCTGGGGCCAACGTCCTGACTTTC. Its protein product is CASSSIREGSGANVLTF.

This clone showed up just once. The chain employs TRBV28 and TRBJ1-5; 11 nucleotides align to TRBD1. The germline CDR1 and CDR2 sequences are MDHEN and SYDVKM. With V trimmed by 4 bases and J by 0 bases, 5 bases remained unmatched. This CDR3 is 17 amino acids long. CDR3 residues: CASSWTGGGYSNQPQHF. CDR3 nucleotides: TGTGCCAGCAGTTGGACAGGGGGCGGTTATAGCAATCAGCCCCAGCATTTT. The full variable domain, completed using reference TRBV28 and TRBJ1-5, is DVKVTQSSRYLVKRTGEKVFLECVQDMDHENMFWYRQDPGLGLRLIYFSYDVKMKEKGDIPEGYSVSREKKERFSLILESASTNQTSMYLCASSWTGGGYSNQPQHFGDGTRLSIL.

The chain links TRBV5-4 to TRBJ1-2; 7 nucleotides agree with TRBD1. Trimming at V came to 0 bases and at J to 7 bases, leaving 6 bases not matched to a gene. The V gene's germline CDR1 is SGHNT and CDR2 YYREEE (reference sequence). The CDR3 is made up of 14 amino acids. This CDR3 is CASSLGNRGGGYTF. CDR3 nucleotide sequence: TGTGCCAGCAGCTTGGGGAACAGGGGAGGTGGCTACACCTTC.